The 10 T cell receptor beta chains listed next were all sequenced from one sample in a study of T cell repertoires in cytomegalovirus infection. Via MiXCR, TCRdb re-called the reads, giving one row per CDR3 protein. The sample gives under 150,000 distinct CDR3 sequences, approximately 9.2% of which show up once; roughly a tenth is in the top ten. The sequenced sample consisted of PBMCs. The receptor set was obtained from a human donor in good health (CMV status not recorded). Some clones in this sample may be carry-over from other donors' samples.

This clonotype was picked up many times. The V call is TRBV4-1, the J call TRBJ2-3; 10 bases map to TRBD1. The CDR3 loop spans 16 amino acids. Germline CDR1 is MGHRA and CDR2 is YSYEKL. V was clipped by 4 bases and J by 7 bases; unmatched bases: 11. CDR3 bases: TGCGCCAGCAGCCCACAAAGGACAGGGGGGGACTATACGCAGTATTTT. Its translation is CASSPQRTGGDYTQYF.

The table lists this clonotype with many counts. The chain carries TRBV2 and TRBJ2-3, with 12 nucleotides matching TRBD1. Germline CDR1 SNHLY, CDR2 FYNNEI. V lost 3 bases, J lost 4 bases, and 2 bases stayed unmatched. The CDR3 consists of 15 residues. The CDR3 protein is CASSERDRGPDTQYF. CDR3 nucleotides: TGTGCCAGCAGTGAGAGGGACAGGGGGCCAGATACGCAGTATTTT. Based on the CDR3 plus reference TRBV2 and TRBJ2-3, the full variable domain is EPEVTQTPSHQVTQMGQEVILRCVPISNHLYFYWYRQILGQKVEFLVSFYNNEISEKSEIFDDQFSVERPDGSNFTLKIRSTKLEDSAMYFCASSERDRGPDTQYFGPGTRLTVL.

This clonotype was seen many times. The chain couples TRBV14 to TRBJ1-2; 8 nucleotides match TRBD1. The length of the CDR3 is 15 residues. J was trimmed by 8 bases and V by 1 base; bases with no gene match: 9. The germline gives CDR1 SGHDN, CDR2 FVKESK. CDR3 DNA sequence: TGTGCCAGCAGCCAAGCCTCGACAGGGGCGGGCGGCTACACCTTC. Protein: CASSQASTGAGGYTF.

This clonotype occurred many times. The rearrangement joins TRBV10-3 to TRBJ2-1, with 7 bases fitting TRBD2. J gave up 3 bases and V 3 bases, and 8 bases lay outside the gene matches. This CDR3 has 16 amino acids. Germline values: CDR1 ENHRY, CDR2 SYGVKD. The DNA for the CDR3 is TGTGCCATCAGTGAAAGTCTGGCTAGCGGCTACAATGAGCAGTTCTTC. Translation: CAISESLASGYNEQFF.

This clonotype was seen repeatedly, ten times or more. The chain employs TRBV6-2 or TRBV6-3 and TRBJ2-7; TRBD2 matches at 10 bases. This CDR3 has 15 residues. Germline V gene data show CDR1 as MNHEY and CDR2 as SVGEGT. The ends lost 0 bases at V and 6 bases at J; junction bases unmatched: 5. In DNA form, the CDR3 reads TGTGCCAGCAGTTACTCCGGGACTAGCGCAGTCGAGCAGTACTTC. Its protein is CASSYSGTSAVEQYF.

This chain uses TRBV6-5 with TRBJ1-5; the D gene is possibly TRBD1 (6 bases). The CDR3 is made up of 13 amino acids. Germline V gives CDR1 MNHEY, CDR2 SVGAGI. The germline V and J ends were trimmed by 6 bases and 7 bases, with 13 bases remaining between them. The CDR3 nucleotides are TGTGCCAGCAGCCCCGAGAGGGGGCAGCCCCAGCATTTT. Protein: CASSPERGQPQHF.

The chain carries TRBV7-9 and TRBJ1-2, with 7 bases matching TRBD1. Unmatched junction bases numbered 9, after V lost 5 bases and J lost 9 bases. This CDR3 has 13 amino acids. CDR1 is SEHNR and CDR2 is FQNEAQ in the germline V gene (reference sequence). The CDR3 DNA is TGTGCCAGCAGCCACGAAACAGGGGTCCGCTACACCTTC. This translates into CASSHETGVRYTF.

This clonotype showed up many times. This rearrangement joins TRBV28 to TRBJ2-1, with TRBD2 matching over 9 bases. This CDR3 spans 15 amino acids. Losses at the gene ends were 6 bases for V and 9 bases for J; bases not matched to a gene: 12. The germline CDR1 and CDR2 sequences are MDHEN and SYDVKM. The CDR3 reads CASSRQTSGNREQFF. CDR3 in DNA: TGTGCCAGCAGCCGACAGACTAGCGGTAATCGTGAGCAGTTCTTC.

Only a few counts were recorded for this clonotype. The chain uses TRBV20-1 and TRBJ1-5; no clear D gene. Trimming cost V 0 bases and J 6 bases, with 6 bases left between them. The CDR3 is made up of 12 amino acids. From germline, CDR1 is DFQATT and CDR2 SNEGSKA (reference sequence). The CDR3 coding sequence is TGCAGTGCTAGAGAGGGTGCTCAGCCCCAGCATTTT. This sequence encodes CSAREGAQPQHF.

This rearrangement joins TRBV28 to TRBJ1-5; 12 bases are shared with TRBD1. Looked up from germline, CDR1 is MDHEN and CDR2 is SYDVKM. CDR3 length: 17 residues. V gave up 3 bases and J gave up 2 bases; unmatched junction bases: 5. The CDR3 DNA reads as TGTGCCAGCAGTTTGGTGGGACAGGGGGCGGGCAATCAGCCCCAGCATTTT. It is translated as CASSLVGQGAGNQPQHF.